The 22 T cell receptor beta chains below all came from one sample that was sequenced in a study of blood T cell repertoires in COVID-19. Produced via immunoSEQ multiplex PCR; TCRdb's table is partial and in-frame only. Among a few hundred thousand clones, 70% to 90% were seen once, and the ten largest hold 2.2%. The sample was PBMCs or T cells enriched from blood (not recorded which). All receptors come from a man aged 25-40 years who had recovered from COVID-19.

The V call is TRBV7-8, the J call TRBJ2-1; perhaps TRBD1 as D (6 bases). With 5 bases removed from V and 10 bases from J, the gap between germline ends came to 15 bases. Germline-derived CDR1 and CDR2 are SGHVS and FQNEAQ. This CDR3 has 13 residues. CDR3 bases: TGTGCCAGCAGCCTTAGGAGCAGGGGCGAGCAGTTCTTC. Its protein product is CASSLRSRGEQFF. Full variable domain (remainder filled in from reference TRBV7-8 and TRBJ2-1): GAGVSQSPRYKVAKRGQDVALRCDPISGHVSLFWYQQALGQGPEFLTYFQNEAQLDKSGLPSDRFFAERPEGSVSTLKIQRTQQEDSAVYLCASSLRSRGEQFFGPGTRLTVL.

This chain uses TRBV19 with TRBJ1-1; D is perhaps TRBD1 (5 bases). Trimming left V 5 bases short and J 5 bases short, with 15 bases between. This CDR3 contains 14 residues. The V gene's germline CDR1 is LNHDA and CDR2 SQIVND (reference sequence). CDR3 sequence: CASSPGGIRTEAFF. In DNA, the CDR3 is TGTGCCAGTAGTCCCGGGGGAATTCGGACTGAAGCTTTCTTT.

The V call is TRBV5-6, the J call TRBJ2-7; D ambiguous. Per the germline V gene, CDR1 is SGHDT and CDR2 is YYEEEE. The germline V and J ends were trimmed by 4 bases and 2 bases, with 16 bases remaining between them. CDR3 length equals 15 residues. The CDR3 DNA follows: TGTGCCAGCAGCAGCGAAGGTGGATGGGCCTACGAGCAGTACTTC. Encoded protein: CASSSEGGWAYEQYF.

The DNA of the CDR3 is TGTGCCAGCAGCCGTCCAGGTGAAAAACTGTTTTTT. It is translated as CASSRPGEKLFF. The chain links TRBV4-2 to TRBJ1-4, with D unresolved. CDR3 length equals 12 residues. V was shortened by 4 bases and J by 7 bases, with 7 bases between the two germline ends. Per germline, CDR1 LGHNA and CDR2 YNFKEQ.

As concerns this clone: A read error may account for a junction end that differs from germline. V and J are TRBV5-1 and TRBJ1-4; the match to TRBD1 covers 9 bases. CDR3 length equals 16 residues. The germline V gene encodes CDR1 SGHRS and CDR2 YFSETQ. The CDR3 coding sequence is TGCGTCAGCAGCTTGGGGACAGGGAACACTAATGAAAAACTGTTTTTT. It translates to CVSSLGTGNTNEKLFF. The complete variable domain, with remaining parts taken from reference TRBV5-1 and TRBJ1-4, reads KAGVTQTPRYLIKTRGQQVTLSCSPISGHRSVSWYQQTPGQGLQFLFEYFSETQRNKGNFPGRFSGRQFSNSRSEMNVSTLELGDSALYLCVSSLGTGNTNEKLFFGSGTQLSVL.

The chain employs TRBV29-1 and TRBJ1-2; 11 bases align to TRBD1. V lost 0 bases to trimming and J lost 10 bases; unmatched junction nucleotides: 7. Germline CDR1 SQVTM, CDR2 ANQGSEA. The CDR3 has 14 residues. This chain's CDR3 is CSVEDLSGQGAYTF. The CDR3 DNA follows: TGCAGCGTTGAAGATCTTTCCGGACAGGGGGCCTACACCTTC.

This chain links TRBV6-5 with TRBJ2-3, with a tentative D call TRBD2 (5 bases). This CDR3 has 14 residues. V shed 7 bases and J shed 2 bases, with 13 bases lying between them. CDR1 MNHEY and CDR2 SVGAGI come from the germline V gene. CDR3 in DNA: TGTGCCAGCACCAGCGGAGAGGCCACAGATACGCAGTATTTT. It translates to CASTSGEATDTQYF.

This clone has a handful of counts. The genes are TRBV10-1 and TRBJ2-7, with 8 bases that match TRBD1. V dropped 2 bases and J dropped 12; count of bases not matched to a gene: 3. The length of the CDR3 is 11 residues. The V gene's germline CDR1 is WNHNN and CDR2 SYGVQD (reference sequence). CDR3 protein: CASSEAGQAYF. In nucleotides, the CDR3 is TGCGCCAGCAGTGAGGCGGGACAGGCGTACTTC.

The chain recombines TRBV11-2 with TRBJ2-3; 16 bases map to TRBD2. J gave up 2 bases and V 5 bases, and 7 bases lay outside the gene matches. The CDR3 contains 18 residues. CDR1 is SGHAT and CDR2 is FQNNGV in the germline V gene. CDR3 residues: CASSLGLAGGPVTDTQYF. CDR3 DNA: TGTGCCAGCAGCCTGGGACTAGCGGGGGGGCCCGTCACAGATACGCAGTATTTT.

This clone appeared a single time. The genes are TRBV4-2 and TRBJ1-4; D uncertain. Trimming cost V 1 base and J 5 bases, with 23 bases left between them. The CDR3 has 19 residues. Germline CDR1 LGHNA, CDR2 YNFKEQ. In nucleotides, the CDR3 is TGTGCCAGCAGCCAAGTAGCCTTATGGGGTGAGGCGGGAAATGAAAAACTGTTTTTT. Residues: CASSQVALWGEAGNEKLFF.

The chain recombines TRBV5-1 with TRBJ1-1, with 7 bases aligning to TRBD1. J lost 1 base, V lost 4 bases, and 13 bases had no gene match. CDR3 length: 17 residues. The V gene's germline CDR1 is SGHRS and CDR2 YFSETQ. The CDR3 DNA follows: TGCGCCAGCAGCCCGAGACACAACAGGGGTCAGAACACTGAAGCTTTCTTT. As protein: CASSPRHNRGQNTEAFF.

The V call is TRBV7-9, the J call TRBJ1-1, with 7 bases identical to TRBD1. Trimming cost V 3 bases and J 1 base; bases outside gene matches: 5. CDR1 and CDR2 (germline): SEHNR, FQNEAQ (reference sequence). The CDR3 consists of 15 residues. The CDR3 sequence is CASSFHRDRNTEAFF. CDR3 coding DNA: TGTGCCAGCAGCTTCCACCGGGACAGGAACACTGAAGCTTTCTTT.

V is TRBV19 and J is TRBJ1-2; TRBD1 agrees at 10 bases. Per germline, CDR1 LNHDA and CDR2 SQIVND (reference sequence). The J segment lost 5 bases and the V segment lost 7 bases, leaving 13 bases of the junction unmatched. The CDR3 runs 16 residues. CDR3 in amino acids: CASIPGQGPAWYGYTF. CDR3 bases: TGTGCCAGTATCCCGGGACAGGGGCCTGCATGGTATGGCTACACCTTC.

The chain recombines TRBV29-1 with TRBJ2-1; TRBD2 matches 10 bases. The length of the CDR3 is 14 residues. Looked up from germline, CDR1 is SQVTM and CDR2 is ANQGSEA. After removal of 6 bases from V and 8 bases from J, the junction contained 10 bases not matched to a gene. In DNA, the CDR3 is TGCAGCGTCCTGAGCGGGGGGGTCGTCGATGAGCAGTTCTTC. Its translation: CSVLSGGVVDEQFF.

The V gene is TRBV6-1, the J gene TRBJ2-1; 7 bases are shared with TRBD1. The ends lost 4 bases at V and 0 bases at J; junction bases unmatched: 9. CDR1 and CDR2 (germline): MNHNS, SASEGT. The CDR3 has 17 amino acids. The CDR3 sequence is CASSGLTGIGSYNEQFF. In DNA, the CDR3 is TGTGCCAGCAGTGGGTTGACAGGGATCGGCTCCTACAATGAGCAGTTCTTC.

The chain joins TRBV7-2 to TRBJ2-5; 10 bases are a match to TRBD1. V was clipped by 1 base and J by 7 bases; unmatched bases: 9. There are 16 residues in the CDR3. Per the germline V gene, CDR1 is SGHTA and CDR2 is FQGNSA. The CDR3 region has the DNA TGTGCCAGCAGCTTAGGGACAGGGGGTTATAGGGTGACCCAGTACTTC. This encodes CASSLGTGGYRVTQYF.

V is TRBV6-5 and J is TRBJ2-3; TRBD1 might be the D (5 bases). The CDR3 consists of 15 residues. The germline V and J ends were trimmed by 4 bases and 0 bases, with 11 bases remaining between them. Looked up from germline, CDR1 is MNHEY and CDR2 is SVGAGI. The CDR3 region has the DNA TGTGCCAGCAGTTTTTTGGGGCCTAGCACAGATACGCAGTATTTT. Encoded protein: CASSFLGPSTDTQYF.

This clone is a singleton in its sample. The CDR3 reads CATSDSRRGLDYGYTF. The CDR3 DNA follows: TGTGCCACCAGTGACTCCCGCAGGGGGCTCGACTATGGCTACACCTTC. The chain joins TRBV24-1 to TRBJ1-2; 8 nucleotides agree with TRBD1. The CDR3 loop spans 16 amino acids. V lost 4 bases and J lost 3; bases outside the gene matches: 9. Germline CDR1 is KGHDR and CDR2 is SFDVKD.

The chain carries TRBV19 and TRBJ2-7, with D possibly matching TRBD1 (6 bases). This CDR3 has 13 residues. Germline V gives CDR1 LNHDA, CDR2 SQIVND (reference sequence). Trimming stripped 4 bases from V and 0 bases from J, with 7 bases between. CDR3 protein: CASSRGHSYEQYF. CDR3 nucleotides: TGTGCCAGTAGTAGGGGGCACTCCTACGAGCAGTACTTC. The entire variable domain, with the rest obtained from reference TRBV19 and TRBJ2-7, is as follows: DGGITQSPKYLFRKEGQNVTLSCEQNLNHDAMYWYRQDPGQGLRLIYYSQIVNDFQKGDIAEGYSVSREKKESFPLTVTSAQKNPTAFYLCASSRGHSYEQYFGPGTRLTVT.

The gene calls are TRBV7-6 and TRBJ2-3; D might be TRBD2 (6 bases). With 2 bases removed from V and 0 bases from J, the gap between germline ends came to 15 bases. CDR1 SGHVS and CDR2 FNYEAQ come from the germline V gene. The CDR3 totals 17 residues. In nucleotides, the CDR3 is TGTGCCAGCAGCTTATTTCCGGGGGAGGTTAGCACAGATACGCAGTATTTT. Amino acids: CASSLFPGEVSTDTQYF.

The sample holds one count of this clone. V usage is TRBV7-3 and J usage is TRBJ2-3; tentative D call: TRBD1 (5 bases). Germline-derived CDR1 and CDR2 are SGHTA and FQGTGA. V gave up 1 base and J gave up 0 bases, with 8 bases separating them. The CDR3 runs 15 residues. The CDR3 DNA is TGTGCCAGCAGCTTAAGGGGCAGTAGCACAGATACGCAGTATTTT. Protein: CASSLRGSSTDTQYF.

The chain joins TRBV5-5 to TRBJ1-2; the match to TRBD1 covers 10 bases. Germline lookup yields CDR1 SGHKS and CDR2 YYEKEE (reference sequence). The length of the CDR3 is 16 residues. V was pared by 4 bases and J by 6 bases, with 12 bases of the junction left unmatched. The CDR3 loop reads CASSPAGTGVKNGYTF. The CDR3 nucleotides read TGTGCCAGCAGCCCGGCCGGGACAGGGGTAAAGAATGGCTACACCTTC. Full variable domain (remainder filled in from reference TRBV5-5 and TRBJ1-2): DAGVTQSPTHLIKTRGQQVTLRCSPISGHKSVSWYQQVLGQGPQFIFQYYEKEERGRGNFPDRFSARQFPNYSSELNVNALLLGDSALYLCASSPAGTGVKNGYTFGSGTRLTVV.